The present entry profiles one TCR beta chain with its context. This entry is derived from a study of T-cell memory formation after mild COVID-19. MiXCR, applied by TCRdb to the 5' RACE reads, yields one record per CDR3 protein. The table lists 350,000 to 450,000 distinct CDR3 sequences, over 25% of them singletons, with about 14% in the top ten. Germline-derived CDR1 and CDR2 are ENHRY and SYGVKD. The V gene lost 4 bases and the J gene lost 0 bases, with 7 bases spanning the gap. The CDR3 extends over 14 amino acids. The TCR sequence derives from an adult woman who had mild COVID-19 (a few samples of this study predate the infection). Cell type and time point are not known. The chain is built from TRBV10-3 and TRBJ2-1; no firm D call. Sequenced: PBMCs or a T cell subset sorted from them (not recorded which). The CDR3 reads CAISAQSSYNEQFF. CDR3 nucleotides: TGTGCCATCAGTGCTCAGAGCTCCTACAATGAGCAGTTCTTC.